This TCR beta chain was identified during a study of T cells expressing NK-cell markers. Study context: Sorted T-cell subsets CD3+CD56+NKG2C+, CD3+CD56+NKG2C- and CD3+CD56-NKG2C+ were TCR beta-sequenced.

One entry per CDR3 protein, without DNA, is what TCRdb gives after re-calling the 5' RACE reads. The table for this sample gives 250,000 to 300,000 distinct CDR3 sequences. The sequencing input was blood T cells: a sorted CD56 or NKG2C T cell subset, CD4+ or CD8+ T cells, or bulk PBMC T cells (not recorded which). The clonotype comes from a woman aged 18 to 69 in good health.

The CDR3 region is CASSLFGDSNQPQHF. The chain carries TRBV5-1 and TRBJ1-5. Germline V CDR1 and CDR2: SGHRS, YFSETQ. This CDR3 is 15 amino acids long.